The count of the clone carrying this T cell receptor beta chain is one. As yet, its antigen is unknown. The data stem from a study of cytomegalovirus exposure and HLA in healthy donors. Notes on the study in general: CMV serostatus was the only immune exposure information that was available. A later examination showed that TCR association rates differed by HLA locus, with DRB1 most and HLA-C fewest.

Use of 60 Vbeta and 13 Jbeta primers characterized the PCR. Here immunoSEQ multiplex PCR was the method, and the copy in TCRdb shows in-frame clones only, minus some. Of about 100,000 clones listed, about 75% are singletons. Germline V gene lookup returns CDR1 MDHEN and CDR2 SYDVKM. V dropped 5 bases and J dropped 0; count of bases not matched to a gene: 3. The CDR3 spans 14 residues. The sequencing sample was made of PBMCs. This TCR came from a man in his forties in good health and CMV-seropositive. V and J are TRBV28 and TRBJ2-7; 8 positions agree with TRBD1. The CDR3 sequence is CASSPRGLSYEQYF. CDR3 nucleotide sequence: TGTGCCAGCAGTCCCAGGGGGCTCTCCTACGAGCAGTACTTC.